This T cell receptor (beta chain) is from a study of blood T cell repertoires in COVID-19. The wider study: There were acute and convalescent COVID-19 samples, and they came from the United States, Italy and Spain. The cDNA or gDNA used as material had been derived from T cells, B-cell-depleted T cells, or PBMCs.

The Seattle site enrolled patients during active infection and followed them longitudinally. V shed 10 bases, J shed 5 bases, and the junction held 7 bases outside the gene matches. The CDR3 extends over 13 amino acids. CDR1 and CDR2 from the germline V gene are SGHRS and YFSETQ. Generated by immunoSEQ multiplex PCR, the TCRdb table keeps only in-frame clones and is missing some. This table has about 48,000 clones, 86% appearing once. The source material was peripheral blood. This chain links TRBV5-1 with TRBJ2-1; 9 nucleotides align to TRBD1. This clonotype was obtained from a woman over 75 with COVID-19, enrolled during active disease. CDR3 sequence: CAGRQGVNNEQFF. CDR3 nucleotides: TGCGCCGGAAGACAGGGGGTGAACAATGAGCAGTTCTTC.